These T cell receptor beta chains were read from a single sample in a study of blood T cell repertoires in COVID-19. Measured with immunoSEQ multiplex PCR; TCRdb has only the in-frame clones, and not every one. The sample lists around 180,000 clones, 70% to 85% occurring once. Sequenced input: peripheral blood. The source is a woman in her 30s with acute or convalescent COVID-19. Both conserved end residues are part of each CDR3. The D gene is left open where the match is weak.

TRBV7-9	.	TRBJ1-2	CASSLPGQGEVGPF	TGTGCCAGCAGCCTCCCCGGGCAGGGCGAGGTTGGCCCCTTC
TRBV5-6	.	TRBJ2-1	CASSADFNEQFF	TGTGCCAGCAGCGCGGACTTCAATGAGCAGTTCTTC
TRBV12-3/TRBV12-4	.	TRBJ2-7	CASSLANEQYF	TGTGCCAGCAGTCTCGCGAATGAGCAGTACTTC
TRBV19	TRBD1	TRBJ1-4	CASSTGTADEKLFF	TGTGCCAGTAGCACCGGGACAGCTGATGAAAAACTGTTTTTT
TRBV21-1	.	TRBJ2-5	CASSKTCGKLAGVGRYQETQYF	TGTGCCAGCAGCAAAACTTGTGGCAAACTAGCGGGAGTGGGAAGGTACCAAGAGACCCAGTACTTC
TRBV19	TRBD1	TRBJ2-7	CASSQGARSYEQYF	TGTGCCAGTAGTCAGGGGGCAAGGTCCTACGAGCAGTACTTC
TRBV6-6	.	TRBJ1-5	CASSYPRQGHNQPQHF	TGTGCCAGCAGTTACCCAAGGCAGGGTCATAATCAGCCCCAGCATTTT
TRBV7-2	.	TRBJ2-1	CASSPLGPSGQTFF	TGTGCCAGCAGCCCATTAGGCCCATCAGGACAGACGTTCTTC
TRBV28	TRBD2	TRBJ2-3	CASSILAGGIDTQYF	TGTGCCAGCAGCATACTAGCGGGAGGGATAGATACGCAGTATTTT
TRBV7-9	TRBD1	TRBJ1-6	CASSPPTGTNSPLHF	TGTGCCAGCAGCCCGCCGACAGGGACTAATTCACCCCTCCACTTT
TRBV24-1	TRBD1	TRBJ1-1	CATSTTGGTEAFF	TGTGCCACCAGTACCACAGGGGGAACTGAAGCTTTCTTT